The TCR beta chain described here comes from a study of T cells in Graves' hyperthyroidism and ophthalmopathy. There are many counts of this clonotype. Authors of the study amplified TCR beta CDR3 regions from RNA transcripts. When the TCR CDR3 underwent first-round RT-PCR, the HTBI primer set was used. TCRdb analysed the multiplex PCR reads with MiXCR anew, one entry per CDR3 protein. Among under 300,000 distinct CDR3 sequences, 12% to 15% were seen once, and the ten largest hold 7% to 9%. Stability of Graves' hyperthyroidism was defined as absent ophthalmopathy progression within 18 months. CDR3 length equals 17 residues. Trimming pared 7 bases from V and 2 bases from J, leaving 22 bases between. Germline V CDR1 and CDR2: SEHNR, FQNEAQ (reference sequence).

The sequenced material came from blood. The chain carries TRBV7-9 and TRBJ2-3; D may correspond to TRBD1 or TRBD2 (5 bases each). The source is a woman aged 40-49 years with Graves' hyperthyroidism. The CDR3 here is CASTPPWDQTSTDTQYF. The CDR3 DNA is TGTGCCAGCACCCCCCCTTGGGACCAGACTTCCACAGATACGCAGTATTTT. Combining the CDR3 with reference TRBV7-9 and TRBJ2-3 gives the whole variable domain DTGVSQNPRHKITKRGQNVTFRCDPISEHNRLYWYRQTLGQGPEFLTYFQNEAQLEKSRLLSDRFSAERPKGSFSTLEIQRTEQGDSAMYLCASTPPWDQTSTDTQYFGPGTRLTVL.